This T cell receptor beta chain was recorded in a study of T cells in Graves' hyperthyroidism and ophthalmopathy. This clonotype was counted ten times or more. The CDR3 extends over 15 amino acids. The J segment lost 4 bases and the V segment lost 5 bases, leaving 11 bases of the junction unmatched. The germline CDR1 and CDR2 sequences are SGHAT and FQNNGV. Disease duration under 2 months; hyperthyroidism patients were aged 18 to 65. The source of the PBMCs was about 10 ml of fresh peripheral blood. It was RNA transcripts that yielded the amplified TCR beta CDR3 regions. HTBI primers were the set used in a first-round RT-PCR of the TCR CDR3. TCRdb re-called the multiplex PCR reads with MiXCR, one entry per CDR3 protein. Of roughly 260,000 distinct CDR3 sequences in the sample, more than 12% were seen once.

This clonotype originated in a middle-aged woman with Graves' hyperthyroidism that later progressed to Graves' ophthalmopathy. Source material: blood. This chain links TRBV11-2 with TRBJ2-7; 7 bases align to TRBD1. The CDR3 nucleotides read TGTGCCAGCAGCCGCTACAGGGGAAGTCCGTACGAGCAGTACTTC. Translation gives CASSRYRGSPYEQYF.